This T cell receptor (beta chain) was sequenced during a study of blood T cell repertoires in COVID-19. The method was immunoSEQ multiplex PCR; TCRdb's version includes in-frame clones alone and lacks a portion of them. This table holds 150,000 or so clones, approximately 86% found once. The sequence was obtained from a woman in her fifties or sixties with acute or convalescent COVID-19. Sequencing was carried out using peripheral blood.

The CDR3 DNA is TGTGCCAGTAGTCCCTGGGGGACTAGCGGGGTCAATGAGCAGTTCTTC. Its translation: CASSPWGTSGVNEQFF. V and J are TRBV19 and TRBJ2-1; 13 nucleotides line up with TRBD2. V trimming: 5 bases; J trimming: 6 bases; junction bases outside the gene matches: 7. This CDR3 is 16 amino acids long. Germline-derived CDR1 and CDR2 are LNHDA and SQIVND (reference sequence).